This is a list of T cell receptor beta chains from one sample in a study of T cells in localized non-small cell lung cancer. Sequencing was performed with immunoSEQ multiplex PCR; in TCRdb, only in-frame clones are kept and a portion is missing. Found here are 45,000 to 55,000 clones, approximately 90% of them singletons; the top ten hold more than 15%. The material was peripheral blood, obtained before any cancer treatment. These receptors were taken from an older male donor with stage III squamous cell lung carcinoma. Each CDR3 is given with its conserved first and last residue. The order of the fields is clone size, D gene, J gene, V gene, CDR3 protein, CDR3 DNA. A D gene is named only where the DNA matches it firmly. Rows give clone size only sometimes, using once, few, many, or a class for an expanded clone.

clone_size: NA; d_call: TRBD1; j_call: TRBJ1-5; v_call: TRBV7-9; cdr3_aa: CASSSLTGGRQPQHF; cdr3_nt: TGTGCCAGCAGCTCCCTAACAGGGGGCAGACAGCCCCAGCATTTT
clone_size: few; d_call: NA; j_call: TRBJ2-7; v_call: TRBV28; cdr3_aa: CASSLSYGDYEQYF; cdr3_nt: TGTGCCAGCAGTTTATCCTACGGAGACTACGAGCAGTACTTC
clone_size: NA; d_call: NA; j_call: TRBJ1-1; v_call: TRBV28; cdr3_aa: CASSLAKNTEAFF; cdr3_nt: TGTGCCAGCAGTTTGGCGAAAAACACTGAAGCTTTCTTT
clone_size: NA; d_call: TRBD1; j_call: TRBJ1-1; v_call: TRBV28; cdr3_aa: CASSAPTGATEAFF; cdr3_nt: TGTGCCAGCAGCGCCCCGACAGGGGCCACTGAAGCTTTCTTT
clone_size: NA; d_call: NA; j_call: TRBJ1-1; v_call: TRBV7-9; cdr3_aa: CASSPPGHTEAFF; cdr3_nt: TGTGCCAGCAGCCCACCGGGCCACACTGAAGCTTTCTTT
clone_size: once; d_call: TRBD2; j_call: TRBJ2-1; v_call: TRBV4-2; cdr3_aa: CASSLEGLALYNEQFF; cdr3_nt: TGTGCCAGCAGCCTGGAGGGACTAGCGCTTTACAATGAGCAGTTCTTC
clone_size: NA; d_call: NA; j_call: TRBJ1-2; v_call: TRBV28; cdr3_aa: CASSSPGGWHGYTF; cdr3_nt: TGTGCCAGCAGTTCCCCCGGGGGATGGCATGGCTACACCTTC
clone_size: NA; d_call: NA; j_call: TRBJ2-4; v_call: TRBV12-5; cdr3_aa: CASGLGRQKNIQYF; cdr3_nt: TGTGCTAGTGGTTTGGGCCGACAGAAAAACATTCAGTACTTC
clone_size: NA; d_call: TRBD1; j_call: TRBJ2-4; v_call: TRBV5-1; cdr3_aa: CASGTGNENIQYF; cdr3_nt: TGCGCCAGCGGGACAGGGAACGAAAACATTCAGTACTTC
clone_size: NA; d_call: NA; j_call: TRBJ1-1; v_call: TRBV23-1; cdr3_aa: CASITPPAREAFF; cdr3_nt: TGCGCCAGCATTACCCCCCCCGCCAGGGAAGCTTTCTTT
clone_size: NA; d_call: NA; j_call: TRBJ1-2; v_call: TRBV7-8; cdr3_aa: CASSFAGYGYTF; cdr3_nt: TGTGCCAGCAGCTTTGCGGGGTATGGCTACACCTTC
clone_size: NA; d_call: NA; j_call: TRBJ2-1; v_call: TRBV7-3; cdr3_aa: CASSRGGSSYKQFF; cdr3_nt: TGTGCCAGCAGCAGAGGGGGATCCTCATACAAGCAGTTCTTC
clone_size: NA; d_call: TRBD1; j_call: TRBJ2-2; v_call: TRBV5-1; cdr3_aa: CASSPAGRGRTGELFF; cdr3_nt: TGCGCCAGCAGCCCGGCAGGCAGGGGGCGCACCGGGGAGCTGTTTTTT
clone_size: NA; d_call: TRBD1; j_call: TRBJ1-5; v_call: TRBV30; cdr3_aa: CAWRTGSGGQPQHF; cdr3_nt: TGTGCCTGGAGGACAGGGTCCGGTGGACAGCCCCAGCATTTT
clone_size: NA; d_call: NA; j_call: TRBJ2-1; v_call: TRBV30; cdr3_aa: CAWSFGDIRRGDEQFF; cdr3_nt: TGTGCCTGGAGTTTTGGCGATATACGCAGGGGCGATGAGCAGTTCTTC
clone_size: once; d_call: NA; j_call: TRBJ2-2; v_call: TRBV18; cdr3_aa: CASSPLTGELFF; cdr3_nt: TGTGCCAGCTCACCGTTGACCGGGGAGCTGTTTTTT
clone_size: NA; d_call: NA; j_call: TRBJ1-6; v_call: TRBV28; cdr3_aa: CASSSPPHSPLHF; cdr3_nt: TGTGCCAGCAGTTCCCCGCCCCATTCACCCCTCCACTTT
clone_size: NA; d_call: TRBD1; j_call: TRBJ1-2; v_call: TRBV5-1; cdr3_aa: CASSSRSGTGAGGVGYTF; cdr3_nt: TGCGCCAGCAGCTCGCGATCCGGGACAGGGGCCGGAGGGGTCGGCTACACCTTC
clone_size: NA; d_call: NA; j_call: TRBJ2-7; v_call: TRBV20-1; cdr3_aa: CSAIRGFEQYF; cdr3_nt: TGCAGTGCTATCCGGGGCTTCGAGCAGTACTTC
clone_size: NA; d_call: TRBD1; j_call: TRBJ1-6; v_call: TRBV7-9; cdr3_aa: CASSLADRGNSPLHF; cdr3_nt: TGTGCCAGCAGCTTAGCGGACAGGGGGAATTCACCCCTCCACTTT
clone_size: NA; d_call: NA; j_call: TRBJ2-3; v_call: TRBV2; cdr3_aa: CASQGSTDTQYF; cdr3_nt: TGTGCCAGCCAGGGAAGCACAGATACGCAGTATTTT
clone_size: NA; d_call: NA; j_call: TRBJ2-3; v_call: TRBV27; cdr3_aa: CASSLYSRGGDTQYF; cdr3_nt: TGTGCCAGCAGTTTATATAGCAGGGGTGGGGATACGCAGTATTTT
clone_size: NA; d_call: NA; j_call: TRBJ2-1; v_call: TRBV28; cdr3_aa: CATQQRQKQFF; cdr3_nt: TGTGCCACCCAACAGCGGCAAAAGCAGTTCTTC
clone_size: NA; d_call: NA; j_call: TRBJ1-1; v_call: TRBV2; cdr3_aa: CASRESANTEAFF; cdr3_nt: TGTGCCAGCAGAGAGTCAGCGAACACTGAAGCTTTCTTT
clone_size: NA; d_call: NA; j_call: TRBJ1-4; v_call: TRBV7-9; cdr3_aa: CASSSHWAGDEKLFF; cdr3_nt: TGTGCCAGCAGCTCACATTGGGCTGGCGATGAAAAACTGTTTTTT
clone_size: NA; d_call: NA; j_call: TRBJ2-1; v_call: TRBV12-5; cdr3_aa: CASGPGQDEQFF; cdr3_nt: TGTGCTAGTGGGCCCGGACAAGATGAGCAGTTCTTC
clone_size: NA; d_call: NA; j_call: TRBJ1-1; v_call: TRBV18; cdr3_aa: CASSPNGAGGTEAFF; cdr3_nt: TGTGCCAGCTCACCAAACGGGGCGGGCGGCACTGAAGCTTTCTTT
clone_size: NA; d_call: NA; j_call: TRBJ2-2; v_call: TRBV29-1; cdr3_aa: CSAKEGTGELFF; cdr3_nt: TGCAGCGCCAAGGAGGGTACCGGGGAGCTGTTTTTT
clone_size: once; d_call: TRBD2; j_call: TRBJ2-1; v_call: TRBV7-2; cdr3_aa: CASSTRLAGGLINEQFF; cdr3_nt: TGTGCCAGCAGCACCCGACTAGCGGGGGGGCTTATCAATGAGCAGTTCTTC
clone_size: once; d_call: NA; j_call: TRBJ2-1; v_call: TRBV6-1; cdr3_aa: CASSVILASVGYNEQFF; cdr3_nt: TGTGCCAGCAGTGTAATCCTAGCTTCCGTAGGATACAATGAGCAGTTCTTC
clone_size: NA; d_call: NA; j_call: TRBJ2-2; v_call: TRBV25-1; cdr3_aa: CASSPVANTGELFF; cdr3_nt: TGTGCCAGCAGTCCGGTAGCGAACACCGGGGAGCTGTTTTTT
clone_size: NA; d_call: NA; j_call: TRBJ2-2; v_call: TRBV15; cdr3_aa: CATSRDPTGELFF; cdr3_nt: TGTGCCACCAGCAGAGATCCCACCGGGGAGCTGTTTTTT
clone_size: once; d_call: NA; j_call: TRBJ2-3; v_call: TRBV6-5; cdr3_aa: CASRTSGRDTQYF; cdr3_nt: TGTGCCAGCAGGACTTCGGGGAGGGATACGCAGTATTTT
clone_size: NA; d_call: NA; j_call: TRBJ1-2; v_call: TRBV29-1; cdr3_aa: CSVDYGYTF; cdr3_nt: TGCAGCGTTGATTATGGCTACACCTTC
clone_size: NA; d_call: NA; j_call: TRBJ1-1; v_call: TRBV19; cdr3_aa: CASMGRPHSGNTEAFF; cdr3_nt: TGTGCCAGTATGGGACGACCACACTCGGGGAACACTGAAGCTTTCTTT
clone_size: NA; d_call: TRBD1; j_call: TRBJ2-5; v_call: TRBV27; cdr3_aa: CASSFGQGWVWGIQETQYF; cdr3_nt: TGTGCCAGCAGTTTTGGACAGGGATGGGTATGGGGAATACAAGAGACCCAGTACTTC
clone_size: NA; d_call: TRBD1; j_call: TRBJ1-2; v_call: TRBV2; cdr3_aa: CASSRAQGGGYGYTF; cdr3_nt: TGTGCCAGCAGTCGAGCACAGGGGGGCGGATATGGCTACACCTTC
clone_size: NA; d_call: NA; j_call: TRBJ1-6; v_call: TRBV7-3; cdr3_aa: CASSLVPSSYNSPLHF; cdr3_nt: TGTGCCAGCAGCTTAGTCCCGAGCTCCTATAATTCACCCCTCCACTTT
clone_size: few; d_call: TRBD1; j_call: TRBJ2-2; v_call: TRBV7-9; cdr3_aa: CASGGQGTTGELFF; cdr3_nt: TGTGCCAGCGGGGGACAGGGGACCACCGGGGAGCTGTTTTTT
clone_size: NA; d_call: NA; j_call: TRBJ1-1; v_call: TRBV7-2; cdr3_aa: CASSLGPTDGTEAFF; cdr3_nt: TGTGCCAGCAGCTTAGGGCCAACCGACGGCACTGAAGCTTTCTTT
clone_size: NA; d_call: NA; j_call: TRBJ2-3; v_call: TRBV7-9; cdr3_aa: CASSPRGFNGHQYF; cdr3_nt: TGTGCCAGCAGCCCGCGAGGCTTCAATGGCCATCAGTATTTT
clone_size: NA; d_call: NA; j_call: TRBJ2-6; v_call: TRBV30; cdr3_aa: CAWSSGGSGANVLTF; cdr3_nt: TGTGCCTGGAGTTCCGGGGGCTCTGGGGCCAACGTCCTGACTTTC
clone_size: NA; d_call: NA; j_call: TRBJ2-6; v_call: TRBV5-5; cdr3_aa: CASSLDPGANVLTF; cdr3_nt: TGTGCCAGCAGCTTGGATCCTGGGGCCAACGTCCTGACTTTC
clone_size: NA; d_call: TRBD1; j_call: TRBJ1-5; v_call: TRBV30; cdr3_aa: CAWSRQGNQPQHF; cdr3_nt: TGTGCCTGGAGCAGACAGGGAAATCAGCCCCAGCATTTT
clone_size: few; d_call: TRBD2; j_call: TRBJ2-1; v_call: TRBV30; cdr3_aa: CAWSKRLAGGNPFF; cdr3_nt: TGTGCCTGGAGTAAACGACTAGCGGGGGGGAATCCGTTCTTC
clone_size: NA; d_call: TRBD1; j_call: TRBJ1-5; v_call: TRBV7-6; cdr3_aa: CASSQGGINQPQHF; cdr3_nt: TGTGCCAGCAGCCAGGGGGGGATAAATCAGCCCCAGCATTTT
clone_size: few; d_call: TRBD1; j_call: TRBJ1-3; v_call: TRBV27; cdr3_aa: CASRSTGDGNTIYF; cdr3_nt: TGTGCCAGCAGGTCGACAGGGGATGGAAACACCATATATTTT
clone_size: NA; d_call: NA; j_call: TRBJ2-6; v_call: TRBV11-2; cdr3_aa: CASSLRSGANVLTF; cdr3_nt: TGTGCCAGCAGCTTACGTTCTGGGGCCAACGTCCTGACTTTC
clone_size: NA; d_call: NA; j_call: TRBJ2-1; v_call: TRBV11-3; cdr3_aa: CASSFDNNEQFF; cdr3_nt: TGTGCCAGCAGCTTTGACAACAATGAGCAGTTCTTC
clone_size: NA; d_call: NA; j_call: TRBJ2-5; v_call: TRBV7-9; cdr3_aa: CASSPYGAGLYQETQYF; cdr3_nt: TGTGCCAGCAGCCCCTACGGGGCGGGATTGTACCAAGAGACCCAGTACTTC
clone_size: NA; d_call: NA; j_call: TRBJ1-1; v_call: TRBV18; cdr3_aa: CASSLSTEAFF; cdr3_nt: TGTGCCAGCTCACTCAGCACTGAAGCTTTCTTT
clone_size: NA; d_call: TRBD1; j_call: TRBJ1-6; v_call: TRBV5-8; cdr3_aa: CASNPGTGIFDNSPLHF; cdr3_nt: TGTGCCAGCAATCCCGGGACAGGGATCTTCGATAATTCACCCCTCCACTTT
clone_size: NA; d_call: NA; j_call: TRBJ1-1; v_call: TRBV7-2; cdr3_aa: CASSLRVGDTEAFF; cdr3_nt: TGTGCCAGCAGCTTACGGGTCGGGGACACTGAAGCTTTCTTT
clone_size: NA; d_call: NA; j_call: TRBJ1-2; v_call: TRBV28; cdr3_aa: CASGPGQGGLYGYTF; cdr3_nt: TGTGCCAGCGGACCGGGGCAGGGAGGTCTCTATGGCTACACCTTC
clone_size: NA; d_call: NA; j_call: TRBJ1-5; v_call: TRBV6-5; cdr3_aa: CASSLGRNQPQHF; cdr3_nt: TGTGCCAGCAGTTTAGGTAGGAACCAGCCCCAGCATTTT
clone_size: NA; d_call: TRBD2; j_call: TRBJ2-3; v_call: TRBV5-8; cdr3_aa: CASSLPTSMDTQYF; cdr3_nt: TGTGCCAGCAGCCTCCCGACTAGCATGGATACGCAGTATTTT
clone_size: NA; d_call: NA; j_call: TRBJ2-7; v_call: TRBV7-8; cdr3_aa: CASSFGQTSYEQYF; cdr3_nt: TGTGCCAGCAGCTTTGGACAAACCTCCTACGAGCAGTACTTC
clone_size: few; d_call: TRBD1; j_call: TRBJ1-1; v_call: TRBV18; cdr3_aa: CASSPLPTGEEGAFF; cdr3_nt: TGTGCCAGCTCACCACTCCCGACAGGGGAAGAGGGAGCTTTCTTT
clone_size: NA; d_call: NA; j_call: TRBJ1-4; v_call: TRBV6-5; cdr3_aa: CASSSGLSPEKLFF; cdr3_nt: TGTGCCAGCAGTTCGGGCCTTTCCCCTGAAAAACTGTTTTTT